The 3 T cell receptor beta chains below all came from one sample that was sequenced in a study of human T cells and chemical hapten exposure. MiXCR, run by TCRdb on the RACE reads, gives a single entry per CDR3 protein. The sample carries fewer than 100,000 distinct CDR3 sequences, roughly 11% recorded once. The time point: patch test 2, 6 weeks after DPC sensitization. Treatment: therapeutic diphenylcyclopropenone sensitization with weekly scalp DPC. This sample comprised whole blood, obtained in connection with sensitization to the hapten diphenylcyclopropenone (DPC). These receptors all stem from a man between 18 and 29 years old with alopecia areata. Some clones in this sample may be carry-over from other donors' samples.

In this sample, this clonotype turned up a few times. The chain is built from TRBV6-1 and TRBJ2-1; perhaps D is TRBD1 or TRBD2 (5 bases each). V dropped 6 bases and J dropped 4 bases, with 13 bases sitting between them. Germline V gene sequence: CDR1 MNHNS, CDR2 SASEGT. CDR3 size: 14 residues. The CDR3 bases are TGTGCCAGCAGGGACGGGACGGATTACAATGAGCAGTTCTTC. Amino acids: CASRDGTDYNEQFF.

This clonotype was found many times. The V gene is TRBV11-2, the J gene TRBJ2-3, with 9 bases matching TRBD2. The CDR3 totals 15 residues. The junction had 11 bases not matched to a gene; V was cut back by 4 bases and J by 9 bases. CDR1 and CDR2 from the germline V gene are SGHAT and FQNNGV. The CDR3 region is CASSSGGLANLTQYF. CDR3 nucleotides: TGTGCCAGCAGCTCAGGGGGACTAGCCAACTTAACGCAGTATTTT.

The J gene is TRBJ2-2, the V gene TRBV10-1, with 7 nucleotides matching TRBD1. V dropped 5 bases and J dropped 7; count of bases not matched to a gene: 10. The CDR3 consists of 15 residues. Germline assignment: CDR1 WNHNN and CDR2 SYGVQD (reference sequence). The chain's CDR3 is CASSPNRGFVGELFF. CDR3 nucleotides: TGCGCCAGCAGTCCAAACAGGGGATTTGTCGGGGAGCTGTTTTTT.